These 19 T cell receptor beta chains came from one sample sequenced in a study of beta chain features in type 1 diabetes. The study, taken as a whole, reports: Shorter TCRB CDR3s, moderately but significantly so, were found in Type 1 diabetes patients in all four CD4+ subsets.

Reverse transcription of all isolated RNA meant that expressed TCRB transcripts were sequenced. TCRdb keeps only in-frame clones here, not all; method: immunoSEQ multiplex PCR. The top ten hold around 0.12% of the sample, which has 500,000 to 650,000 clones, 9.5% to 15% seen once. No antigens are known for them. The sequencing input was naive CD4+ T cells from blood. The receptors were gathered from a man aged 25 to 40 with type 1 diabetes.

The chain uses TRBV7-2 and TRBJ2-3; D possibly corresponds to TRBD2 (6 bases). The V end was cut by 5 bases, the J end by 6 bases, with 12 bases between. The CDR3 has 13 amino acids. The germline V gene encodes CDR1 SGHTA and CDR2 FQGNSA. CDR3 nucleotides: TGTGCCAGCAGCCCATCTGGGGGGGATACGCAGTATTTT. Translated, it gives CASSPSGGDTQYF.

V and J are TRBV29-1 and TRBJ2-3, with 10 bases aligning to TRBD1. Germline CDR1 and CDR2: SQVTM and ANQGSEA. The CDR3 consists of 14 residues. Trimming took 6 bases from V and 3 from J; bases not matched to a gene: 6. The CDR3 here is CSVLRDRGTDTQYF. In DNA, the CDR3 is TGCAGCGTACTCCGGGACAGGGGAACAGATACGCAGTATTTT.

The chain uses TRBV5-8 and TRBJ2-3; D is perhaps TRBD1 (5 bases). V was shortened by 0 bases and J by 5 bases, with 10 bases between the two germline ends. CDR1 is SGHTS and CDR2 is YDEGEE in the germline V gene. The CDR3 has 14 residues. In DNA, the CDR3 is TGTGCCAGCAGCTTGGTGGGGCTGAAAGATACGCAGTATTTT. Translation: CASSLVGLKDTQYF.

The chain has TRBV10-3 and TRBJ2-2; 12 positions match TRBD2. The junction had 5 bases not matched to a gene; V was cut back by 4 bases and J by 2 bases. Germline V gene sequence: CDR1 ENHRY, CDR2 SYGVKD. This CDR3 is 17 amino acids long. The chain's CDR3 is CAISGRTSGENTGELFF. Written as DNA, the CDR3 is TGTGCCATCAGTGGAAGGACTAGCGGGGAAAACACCGGGGAGCTGTTTTTT.

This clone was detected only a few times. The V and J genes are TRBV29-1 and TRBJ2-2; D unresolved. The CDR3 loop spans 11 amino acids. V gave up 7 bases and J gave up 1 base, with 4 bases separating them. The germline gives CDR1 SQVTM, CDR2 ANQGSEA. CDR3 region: CSGQNTGELFF. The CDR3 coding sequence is TGCAGCGGGCAGAACACCGGGGAGCTGTTTTTT.

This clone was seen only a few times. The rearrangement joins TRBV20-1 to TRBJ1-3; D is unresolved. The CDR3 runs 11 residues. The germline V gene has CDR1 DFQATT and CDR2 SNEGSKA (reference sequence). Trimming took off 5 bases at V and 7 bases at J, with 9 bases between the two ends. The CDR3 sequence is CSAVFLNTIYF. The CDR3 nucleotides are TGCAGTGCTGTGTTTCTTAACACCATATATTTT.

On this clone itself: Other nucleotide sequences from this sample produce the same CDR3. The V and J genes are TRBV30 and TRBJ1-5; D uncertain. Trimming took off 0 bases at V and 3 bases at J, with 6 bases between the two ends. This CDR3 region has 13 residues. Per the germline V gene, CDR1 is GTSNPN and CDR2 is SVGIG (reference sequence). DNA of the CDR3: TGTGCCTGGAGTGTGTTAGACAATCAGCCCCAGCATTTT. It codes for CAWSVLDNQPQHF.

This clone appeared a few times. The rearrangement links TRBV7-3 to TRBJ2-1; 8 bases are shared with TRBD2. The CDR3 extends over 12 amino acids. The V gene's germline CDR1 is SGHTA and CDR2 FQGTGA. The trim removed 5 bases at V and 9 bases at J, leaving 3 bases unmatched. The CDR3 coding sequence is TGTGCCAGCAGCCCCCGGGGGGGTGAGCAGTTCTTC. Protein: CASSPRGGEQFF.

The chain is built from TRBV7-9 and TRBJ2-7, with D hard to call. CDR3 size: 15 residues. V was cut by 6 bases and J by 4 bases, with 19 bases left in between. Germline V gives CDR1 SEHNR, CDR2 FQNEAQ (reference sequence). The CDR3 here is CASSSYPIEPYEQYF. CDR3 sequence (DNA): TGTGCCAGCAGTTCCTACCCGATCGAGCCGTACGAGCAGTACTTC.

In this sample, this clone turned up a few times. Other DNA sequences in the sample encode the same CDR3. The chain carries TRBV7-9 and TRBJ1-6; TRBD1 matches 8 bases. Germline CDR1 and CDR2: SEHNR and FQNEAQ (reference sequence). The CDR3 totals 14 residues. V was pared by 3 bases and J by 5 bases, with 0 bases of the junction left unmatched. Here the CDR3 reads CASSLGQDNSPLHF. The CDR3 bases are TGTGCCAGCAGCTTGGGACAGGATAATTCACCCCTCCACTTT.

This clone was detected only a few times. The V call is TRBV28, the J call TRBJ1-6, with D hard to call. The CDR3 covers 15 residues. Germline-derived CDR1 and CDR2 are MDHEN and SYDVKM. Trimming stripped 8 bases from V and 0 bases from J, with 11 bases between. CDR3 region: CASGMDSSYNSPLHF. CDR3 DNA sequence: TGTGCCAGCGGGATGGACTCCTCCTATAATTCACCCCTCCACTTT.

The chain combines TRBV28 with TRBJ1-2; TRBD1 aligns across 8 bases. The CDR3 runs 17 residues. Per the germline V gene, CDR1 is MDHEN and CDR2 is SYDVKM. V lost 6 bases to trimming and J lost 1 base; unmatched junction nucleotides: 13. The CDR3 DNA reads TGTGCCAGCAGCCTAGGACAGGGTTTTGGGGGTAACTATGGCTACACCTTC. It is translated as CASSLGQGFGGNYGYTF.

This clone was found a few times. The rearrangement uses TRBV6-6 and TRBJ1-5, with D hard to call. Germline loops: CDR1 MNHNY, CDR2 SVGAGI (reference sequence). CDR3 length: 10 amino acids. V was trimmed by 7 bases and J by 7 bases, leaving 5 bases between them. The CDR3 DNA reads TGTGCCAGCAACGGCCAGCCCCAGCATTTT. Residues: CASNGQPQHF.

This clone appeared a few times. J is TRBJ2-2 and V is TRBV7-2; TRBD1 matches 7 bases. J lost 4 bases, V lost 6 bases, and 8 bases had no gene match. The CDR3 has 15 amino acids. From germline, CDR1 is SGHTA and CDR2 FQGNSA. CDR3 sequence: CASRADRVRTGELFF. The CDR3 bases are TGTGCCAGCAGGGCAGACAGGGTTCGCACCGGGGAGCTGTTTTTT.

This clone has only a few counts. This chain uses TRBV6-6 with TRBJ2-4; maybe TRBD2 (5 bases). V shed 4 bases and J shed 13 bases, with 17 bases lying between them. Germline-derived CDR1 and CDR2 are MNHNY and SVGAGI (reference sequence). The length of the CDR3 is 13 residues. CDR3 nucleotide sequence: TGTGCCAGCAGTTCAGAGGGTCCCCCAACCCAGTACTTC. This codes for CASSSEGPPTQYF.

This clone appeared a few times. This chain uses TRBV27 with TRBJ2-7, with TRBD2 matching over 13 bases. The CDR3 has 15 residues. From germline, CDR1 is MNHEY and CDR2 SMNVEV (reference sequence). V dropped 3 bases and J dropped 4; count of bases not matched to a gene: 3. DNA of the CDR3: TGTGCCAGCAGTTTCCGACTAGCGGGGGGATACGAGCAGTACTTC. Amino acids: CASSFRLAGGYEQYF.

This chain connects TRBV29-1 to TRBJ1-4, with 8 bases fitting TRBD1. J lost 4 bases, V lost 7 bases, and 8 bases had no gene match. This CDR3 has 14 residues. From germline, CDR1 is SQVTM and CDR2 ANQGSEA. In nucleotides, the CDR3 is TGCAGCGCGGCCAGGGGGCTGAATAATGAAAAACTGTTTTTT. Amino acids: CSAARGLNNEKLFF.

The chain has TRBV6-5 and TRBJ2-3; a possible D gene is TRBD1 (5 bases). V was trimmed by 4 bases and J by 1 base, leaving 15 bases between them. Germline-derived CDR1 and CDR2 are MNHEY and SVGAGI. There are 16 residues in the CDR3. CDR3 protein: CASSSAGSDGTDTQYF. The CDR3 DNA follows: TGTGCCAGCAGTTCCGCAGGGTCTGACGGCACAGATACGCAGTATTTT.

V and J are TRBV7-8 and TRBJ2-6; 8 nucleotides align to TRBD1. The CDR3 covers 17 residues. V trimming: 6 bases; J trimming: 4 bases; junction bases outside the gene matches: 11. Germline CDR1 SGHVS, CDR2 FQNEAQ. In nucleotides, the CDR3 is TGTGCCAGCAGGTTCGACAGGGGCGCCATCGGGGCCAACGTCCTGACTTTC. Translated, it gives CASRFDRGAIGANVLTF. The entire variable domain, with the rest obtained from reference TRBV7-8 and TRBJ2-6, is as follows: GAGVSQSPRYKVAKRGQDVALRCDPISGHVSLFWYQQALGQGPEFLTYFQNEAQLDKSGLPSDRFFAERPEGSVSTLKIQRTQQEDSAVYLCASRFDRGAIGANVLTFGAGSRLTVL.